The 22 T cell receptor beta chains given below trace back to one sample, sequenced in a study of T cell changes during pregnancy in multiple sclerosis. Sequenced by immunoSEQ multiplex PCR; TCRdb stores in-frame clones only, minus some. The sample holds 48,000 or so clones, 85% to 95% seen once. The specimen was CD4+ T cells from peripheral blood mononuclear cells, collected in the second trimester of pregnancy. The receptors originated from a female donor in good health, enrolled as a control in a pregnancy study.

The chain recombines TRBV5-4 with TRBJ2-3, with D possibly being TRBD1 (6 bases). This CDR3 contains 13 residues. Germline loops: CDR1 SGHNT, CDR2 YYREEE (reference sequence). The ends were cut back, 3 bases at V and 3 bases at J, with 8 bases in the middle. The DNA for the CDR3 is TGTGCCAGCAGCTGGACAGCAACAGATACGCAGTATTTT. It is translated as CASSWTATDTQYF.

The chain combines TRBV10-3 with TRBJ2-6, with D maybe TRBD1 (6 bases). The CDR3 length is 15 residues. The germline CDR1 and CDR2 sequences are ENHRY and SYGVKD. V dropped 4 bases and J dropped 4 bases, with 11 bases sitting between them. CDR3 DNA: TGTGCCATCAGTGGAACAGGGCCCGGGGCCAACGTCCTGACTTTC. Translating gives CAISGTGPGANVLTF.

The J gene is TRBJ2-5, the V gene TRBV5-1, with D unclear. The tail of the sequence fits TRBJ2-7 better, so the J call may be wrong. CDR1 and CDR2 (germline): SGHRS, YFSETQ. The CDR3 runs to 14 residues. CDR3 residues: CASRPDNSEGEQYF. As DNA, the CDR3 is TGCGCCAGCAGACCTGACAATTCCGAAGGCGAGCAGTACTTC.

The gene calls are TRBV2 and TRBJ1-6; 7 bases match TRBD1. Germline CDR1 SNHLY, CDR2 FYNNEI. The CDR3 totals 17 residues. The V segment lost 7 bases and the J segment 11 bases; nucleotides outside the gene matches: 20. CDR3 sequence: CASTFSKGRTRGAPLHF. The CDR3 DNA follows: TGTGCCAGCACCTTCTCTAAGGGGAGAACCAGGGGGGCACCCCTCCACTTT. Full variable domain (outside the CDR3, taken from reference TRBV2 and TRBJ1-6): EPEVTQTPSHQVTQMGQEVILRCVPISNHLYFYWYRQILGQKVEFLVSFYNNEISEKSEIFDDQFSVERPDGSNFTLKIRSTKLEDSAMYFCASTFSKGRTRGAPLHFGNGTRLTVT.

This clone was counted between two and nine times. The chain recombines TRBV10-3 with TRBJ2-7; TRBD2 matches at 11 bases. Trimming at V came to 6 bases and at J to 4 bases, leaving 5 bases not matched to a gene. The CDR3 is made up of 14 amino acids. Germline CDR1 and CDR2: ENHRY and SYGVKD. This chain's CDR3 is CAIRQGLAEYEQYF. DNA of the CDR3: TGTGCCATCAGGCAGGGACTAGCGGAATACGAGCAGTACTTC.

The rearrangement links TRBV10-3 to TRBJ2-1; 8 nucleotides match TRBD1. The ends lost 0 bases at V and 7 bases at J; junction bases unmatched: 5. From germline, CDR1 is ENHRY and CDR2 SYGVKD. This CDR3 comprises 15 residues. The DNA for the CDR3 is TGTGCCATCAGTGAGTCGGTGACAGGGGCGAATGAGCAGTTCTTC. It translates to CAISESVTGANEQFF.

The CDR3 region is CASSQPRGPGNTIYF. CDR3 sequence (DNA): TGCGCCAGCAGCCAGCCCAGGGGGCCTGGAAACACCATATATTTT. This chain uses TRBV4-1 with TRBJ1-3; TRBD1 aligns across 8 bases. Germline-derived CDR1 and CDR2 are MGHRA and YSYEKL. After removal of 3 bases from V and 2 bases from J, the junction contained 3 bases not matched to a gene. CDR3 size: 15 residues.

This chain uses TRBV4-1 with TRBJ2-2, with 11 bases fitting TRBD1. The junction had 5 bases not matched to a gene; V was cut back by 5 bases and J by 0 bases. The CDR3 extends over 17 amino acids. Germline V lookup: CDR1 MGHRA, CDR2 YSYEKL. DNA of the CDR3: TGCGCCAGCAGCTTCCGGGACAGGGGGACGAACACCGGGGAGCTGTTTTTT. Translation: CASSFRDRGTNTGELFF.

This rearrangement joins TRBV6-5 to TRBJ1-2, with D possibly being TRBD1 (5 bases). V lost 6 bases to trimming and J lost 7 bases, with 9 bases between them. This CDR3 has 11 amino acids. Germline values: CDR1 MNHEY, CDR2 SVGAGI. CDR3 region: CASSQGTGYTF. The CDR3 nucleotides are TGTGCCAGCAGCCAGGGAACTGGCTACACCTTC.

The V gene is TRBV11-2, the J gene TRBJ2-7, with 7 bases matching TRBD2. The junction had 11 bases not matched to a gene; V was cut back by 1 base and J by 2 bases. The CDR3 covers 17 residues. CDR1 and CDR2 from the germline V gene are SGHAT and FQNNGV. The DNA of the CDR3 is TGTGCCAGCAGCTTAGCAACCGGGACTACCTTACCCTACGAGCAGTACTTC. Its translation: CASSLATGTTLPYEQYF.

This clone appeared a single time. The chain recombines TRBV7-2 with TRBJ2-2; 9 bases are shared with TRBD2. The length of the CDR3 is 15 residues. The V gene's germline CDR1 is SGHTA and CDR2 FQGNSA. V shed 2 bases, J shed 5 bases, and the junction held 3 bases outside the gene matches. The chain's CDR3 is CASSLSSGGTGELFF. The DNA for the CDR3 is TGTGCCAGCAGCTTAAGCAGCGGGGGGACCGGGGAGCTGTTTTTT.

The chain combines TRBV2 with TRBJ2-1; 10 bases match TRBD1. J lost 7 bases, V lost 2 bases, and 5 bases had no gene match. This CDR3 region has 15 residues. CDR1 SNHLY and CDR2 FYNNEI come from the germline V gene. CDR3 sequence: CASSEMGQGRNEQFF. The CDR3 region has the DNA TGTGCCAGCAGTGAAATGGGACAGGGGAGAAATGAGCAGTTCTTC.

V usage is TRBV7-9 and J usage is TRBJ1-4; tentative D call: TRBD1 (6 bases). V was clipped by 5 bases and J by 8 bases, with 18 bases between them. The length of the CDR3 is 15 residues. The germline CDR1 and CDR2 sequences are SEHNR and FQNEAQ (reference sequence). DNA for the CDR3: TGTGCCAGCAGCCTCCTGGGGGCCATAGGCGAAAAACTGTTTTTT. It specifies CASSLLGAIGEKLFF.

V and J are TRBV2 and TRBJ2-3, with 11 bases fitting TRBD2. Trimming at V came to 8 bases and at J to 3 bases, leaving 19 bases not matched to a gene. The CDR3 has 19 amino acids. Germline V gene sequence: CDR1 SNHLY, CDR2 FYNNEI. The CDR3 reads CASSTGAVLAGVFTDTQYF. As DNA, the CDR3 is TGTGCCAGCTCGACGGGGGCGGTACTAGCGGGAGTTTTTACAGATACGCAGTATTTT.

This chain joins TRBV7-8 and TRBJ2-7; tentative D call: TRBD2 (6 bases). V dropped 1 base and J dropped 0 bases, with 7 bases sitting between them. CDR1 and CDR2 (germline): SGHVS, FQNEAQ. CDR3 size: 14 residues. CDR3 residues: CASSLEGLSYEQYF. Here the CDR3 DNA reads TGTGCCAGCAGCTTAGAGGGACTCTCCTACGAGCAGTACTTC.

The rearrangement joins TRBV19 to TRBJ1-2, with D possibly TRBD1 on 6 matching bases. V lost 7 bases and J lost 6, with 18 bases in between. Germline CDR1 is LNHDA and CDR2 is SQIVND (reference sequence). The CDR3 runs to 14 residues. In DNA, the CDR3 is TGTGCCAGTAACATTCAACAGGGTTCCAATGGCTACACCTTC. Protein sequence: CASNIQQGSNGYTF.

The chain has TRBV28 and TRBJ1-2; TRBD1 aligns across 8 bases. V lost 6 bases to trimming and J lost 10 bases; unmatched junction nucleotides: 10. The CDR3 has 13 residues. Germline V CDR1 and CDR2: MDHEN, SYDVKM. DNA for the CDR3: TGTGCCAGCAGATTACAGGGGGTGGGGTACTACACCTTC. Its protein product is CASRLQGVGYYTF.

The chain has TRBV4-3 and TRBJ2-1; D is unclear. V dropped 0 bases and J dropped 5 bases, with 8 bases sitting between them. This CDR3 is 14 amino acids long. From germline, CDR1 is LGHNA and CDR2 YSLEER. The CDR3 sequence: CASSQDVQNNEQFF. CDR3 in DNA: TGCGCCAGCAGCCAAGATGTCCAGAACAATGAGCAGTTCTTC.

This chain uses TRBV7-2 with TRBJ2-2; D might be TRBD1 (5 bases). Trimming took off 1 base at V and 0 bases at J, with 6 bases between the two ends. Germline CDR1 is SGHTA and CDR2 is FQGNSA. This CDR3 comprises 15 residues. The CDR3, as DNA: TGTGCCAGCAGCTTAGGGGGCGCGAACACCGGGGAGCTGTTTTTT. It encodes CASSLGGANTGELFF.

The chain employs TRBV7-3 and TRBJ2-1; TRBD2 matches at 8 bases. The V gene end was trimmed by 5 bases and the J gene end by 8 bases; junction bases not matched to a gene: 17. The germline V gene encodes CDR1 SGHTA and CDR2 FQGTGA. The CDR3 totals 17 residues. CDR3 amino acids: CASSPKREYPLKDEQFF. The CDR3 bases are TGTGCCAGCAGCCCAAAGCGGGAGTACCCCCTTAAGGATGAGCAGTTCTTC.

This clone has only one observation. The chain uses TRBV9 and TRBJ2-1; 7 bases are shared with TRBD2. The germline V gene encodes CDR1 SGDLS and CDR2 YYNGEE. The CDR3 has 16 amino acids. J lost 0 bases, V lost 0 bases, and 3 bases had no gene match. CDR3 nucleotide sequence: TGTGCCAGCAGCGTAGGGGGAGGGCCCTCCTACAATGAGCAGTTCTTC. It yields the protein CASSVGGGPSYNEQFF.

This CDR3 reads CASSQNGQGNTEAFF. DNA of the CDR3: TGCGCCAGCAGCCAAAACGGACAGGGTAACACTGAAGCTTTCTTT. V is TRBV4-1 and J is TRBJ1-1, with TRBD1 matching 8 bases. The CDR3 is 15 residues long. Germline CDR1 and CDR2: MGHRA and YSYEKL. V dropped 2 bases and J dropped 2; count of bases not matched to a gene: 4.